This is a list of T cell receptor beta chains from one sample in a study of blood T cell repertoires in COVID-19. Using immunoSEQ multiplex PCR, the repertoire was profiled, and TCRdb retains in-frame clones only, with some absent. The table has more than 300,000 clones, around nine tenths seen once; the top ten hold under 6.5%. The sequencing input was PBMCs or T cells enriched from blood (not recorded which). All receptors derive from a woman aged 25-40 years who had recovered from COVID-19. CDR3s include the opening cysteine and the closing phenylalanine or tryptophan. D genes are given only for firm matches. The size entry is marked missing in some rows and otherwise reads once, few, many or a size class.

CDR3 DNA: TGTGCCACCAGCAGAGGGGGCCGACGGAGTAATGAAAAACTGTTTTTT
CDR3 protein: CATSRGGRRSNEKLFF
clone size: NA
CDR3 length: 16
J gene: TRBJ1-4
V gene: TRBV15
D gene: NA

CDR3 DNA: TGCAGCGTCGCGAAAAACAGGAACTATGGCTACACCTTC
CDR3 protein: CSVAKNRNYGYTF
clone size: once
CDR3 length: 13
J gene: TRBJ1-2
V gene: TRBV29-1
D gene: NA

CDR3 DNA: TGTGCCAGCAGTTACAGGGAGGAGACCCAGTACTTC
CDR3 protein: CASSYREETQYF
clone size: NA
CDR3 length: 12
J gene: TRBJ2-5
V gene: TRBV6-2/TRBV6-3
D gene: NA

CDR3 DNA: TGTGCCAGCAGTTTAGGACCGGGGGGCTACACCTTC
CDR3 protein: CASSLGPGGYTF
clone size: NA
CDR3 length: 12
J gene: TRBJ1-2
V gene: TRBV12-3/TRBV12-4
D gene: NA

CDR3 DNA: TGTGCCAGCAGCGTAGACAGCCTGAATATAGGTGAGCAGTTCTTC
CDR3 protein: CASSVDSLNIGEQFF
clone size: once
CDR3 length: 15
J gene: TRBJ2-1
V gene: TRBV9
D gene: NA

CDR3 DNA: TGCGCCAGCAGCGCCGTTACAGATGAAAAACTGTTTTTT
CDR3 protein: CASSAVTDEKLFF
clone size: once
CDR3 length: 13
J gene: TRBJ1-4
V gene: TRBV5-1
D gene: NA

CDR3 DNA: TGTGCTAGCAGCCCCACCTGGGGGGGCCAAGAGACCCAGTACTTC
CDR3 protein: CASSPTWGGQETQYF
clone size: NA
CDR3 length: 15
J gene: TRBJ2-5
V gene: TRBV7-7
D gene: TRBD2

CDR3 DNA: TGTGCCATCAGTGAGTCTTTAGTGGTCGGGGAGCTGTTTTTT
CDR3 protein: CAISESLVVGELFF
clone size: NA
CDR3 length: 14
J gene: TRBJ2-2
V gene: TRBV10-3
D gene: NA

CDR3 DNA: TGCAGTGCTAGTTTCGGGTGGGACTTCAATCAGCCCCAGCATTTT
CDR3 protein: CSASFGWDFNQPQHF
clone size: NA
CDR3 length: 15
J gene: TRBJ1-5
V gene: TRBV20-1
D gene: NA

CDR3 DNA: TGTGCCAGCAGCCAAGGGGGGGACGGAAACACTGAAGCTTTCTTT
CDR3 protein: CASSQGGDGNTEAFF
clone size: NA
CDR3 length: 15
J gene: TRBJ1-1
V gene: TRBV4-2
D gene: NA

CDR3 DNA: TGTGCCAGCAGTGCTAGCGTTGTAGACACCGGGGAGCTGTTTTTT
CDR3 protein: CASSASVVDTGELFF
clone size: NA
CDR3 length: 15
J gene: TRBJ2-2
V gene: TRBV2
D gene: NA

CDR3 DNA: TGCGCCAGCAGCTTGCTCGGGATCTCTGGAAACACCATATATTTT
CDR3 protein: CASSLLGISGNTIYF
clone size: NA
CDR3 length: 15
J gene: TRBJ1-3
V gene: TRBV5-1
D gene: NA

CDR3 DNA: TGTGCCAGCCAACTAGCGGGGGGCTCGATAGAGACCCAGTACTTC
CDR3 protein: CASQLAGGSIETQYF
clone size: NA
CDR3 length: 15
J gene: TRBJ2-5
V gene: TRBV19
D gene: TRBD2

CDR3 DNA: TGTGCCAGCACCCAAGCCCGGAGACAGCCCCAGCATTTT
CDR3 protein: CASTQARRQPQHF
clone size: NA
CDR3 length: 13
J gene: TRBJ1-5
V gene: TRBV21-1
D gene: NA

CDR3 DNA: TGCGCCAGCAGCCAGGGTCTAGCGGGCAACACCGGGGAGCTGTTTTTT
CDR3 protein: CASSQGLAGNTGELFF
clone size: NA
CDR3 length: 16
J gene: TRBJ2-2
V gene: TRBV4-1
D gene: TRBD2

CDR3 DNA: TGTGCCACCATGAGGTCACCCCTCCACTTT
CDR3 protein: CATMRSPLHF
clone size: NA
CDR3 length: 10
J gene: TRBJ1-6
V gene: TRBV24-1
D gene: NA

CDR3 DNA: TGTGCCTGGACCCCACCAGCTGCGGCGGGGGACGAGCAGTACTTC
CDR3 protein: CAWTPPAAAGDEQYF
clone size: NA
CDR3 length: 15
J gene: TRBJ2-7
V gene: TRBV30
D gene: TRBD2

CDR3 DNA: TGTGCCAGCAGCTTAGGGGACGCCGGGACAGCGAACACTGAAGCTTTCTTT
CDR3 protein: CASSLGDAGTANTEAFF
clone size: NA
CDR3 length: 17
J gene: TRBJ1-1
V gene: TRBV7-9
D gene: TRBD1

CDR3 DNA: TGCGCCAGCAGCCCCGAGACCCGGGCGGGGGAGACCCAGTACTTC
CDR3 protein: CASSPETRAGETQYF
clone size: NA
CDR3 length: 15
J gene: TRBJ2-5
V gene: TRBV5-1
D gene: NA

CDR3 DNA: TGTGCCAGCAGCCCCGTGGCAGGGGGGAATGAGCAGTTCTTC
CDR3 protein: CASSPVAGGNEQFF
clone size: NA
CDR3 length: 14
J gene: TRBJ2-1
V gene: TRBV27
D gene: NA

CDR3 DNA: TGCAGTGCTAGTCACAATGAAGCTTTCTTT
CDR3 protein: CSASHNEAFF
clone size: NA
CDR3 length: 10
J gene: TRBJ1-1
V gene: TRBV20-1
D gene: NA

CDR3 DNA: TGTGCCAGCAGAGGAGAGCTCACTGAAGCTTTCTTT
CDR3 protein: CASRGELTEAFF
clone size: NA
CDR3 length: 12
J gene: TRBJ1-1
V gene: TRBV2
D gene: NA

CDR3 DNA: TGTGCCAGCAGGGAAGGGGGCGTTGGAAACACCATATATTTT
CDR3 protein: CASREGGVGNTIYF
clone size: NA
CDR3 length: 14
J gene: TRBJ1-3
V gene: TRBV6-1
D gene: TRBD1

CDR3 DNA: TGCGCCAGCAGCTTTATTGGACAGGGGGCGGGCACTGAAGCTTTCTTT
CDR3 protein: CASSFIGQGAGTEAFF
clone size: NA
CDR3 length: 16
J gene: TRBJ1-1
V gene: TRBV5-1
D gene: TRBD1

CDR3 DNA: TGCGCCAGCAGCTCCCAGGTAGCGGGGGGTTACAATGAGCAGTTCTTC
CDR3 protein: CASSSQVAGGYNEQFF
clone size: NA
CDR3 length: 16
J gene: TRBJ2-1
V gene: TRBV5-1
D gene: TRBD2

CDR3 DNA: TGTGCCAGCAAGGGGGCGACAACTAATGAAAAACTGTTTTTT
CDR3 protein: CASKGATTNEKLFF
clone size: NA
CDR3 length: 14
J gene: TRBJ1-4
V gene: TRBV25-1
D gene: TRBD1

CDR3 DNA: TGTGCCAGCAGTCCCGCGGGCGCAACCCATCAGCCCCAGCATTTT
CDR3 protein: CASSPAGATHQPQHF
clone size: NA
CDR3 length: 15
J gene: TRBJ1-5
V gene: TRBV28
D gene: NA

CDR3 DNA: TGTGCCACCAGTGAGCCGGACTCCCCGACGGGTGAGCAGTTCTTC
CDR3 protein: CATSEPDSPTGEQFF
clone size: NA
CDR3 length: 15
J gene: TRBJ2-1
V gene: TRBV24-1
D gene: NA

CDR3 DNA: TGTGCCAGCAGTGAGTGGACAGGGGCTAATTCACCCCTCCACTTT
CDR3 protein: CASSEWTGANSPLHF
clone size: NA
CDR3 length: 15
J gene: TRBJ1-6
V gene: TRBV6-1
D gene: TRBD1

CDR3 DNA: TGTGCCAGTAGGGTAGGAGGGGCGGCGAACACTGAAGCTTTCTTT
CDR3 protein: CASRVGGAANTEAFF
clone size: few
CDR3 length: 15
J gene: TRBJ1-1
V gene: TRBV19
D gene: NA

CDR3 DNA: TGCGCCAGCAGCTTGGAAGAGGGACAGGGAGATGGCTACACCTTC
CDR3 protein: CASSLEEGQGDGYTF
clone size: once
CDR3 length: 15
J gene: TRBJ1-2
V gene: TRBV5-1
D gene: TRBD1

CDR3 DNA: TGCGCCAGCCGCCCCGGGACAGGCCATAACTATGGCTACACCTTC
CDR3 protein: CASRPGTGHNYGYTF
clone size: NA
CDR3 length: 15
J gene: TRBJ1-2
V gene: TRBV5-1
D gene: TRBD1

CDR3 DNA: TGTGCCTGGAGTGTATGGGCCTTCTCTGGCGCCAAAAACATTCAGTACTTC
CDR3 protein: CAWSVWAFSGAKNIQYF
clone size: NA
CDR3 length: 17
J gene: TRBJ2-4
V gene: TRBV30
D gene: NA

CDR3 DNA: TGTGCCAGCAGCTGGGACAGGGAGGCCTACGAGCAGTACTTC
CDR3 protein: CASSWDREAYEQYF
clone size: NA
CDR3 length: 14
J gene: TRBJ2-7
V gene: TRBV7-2
D gene: TRBD1

CDR3 DNA: TGTGCCAGCAGCTTGCTCGGGGGCGAGCAGTACTTC
CDR3 protein: CASSLLGGEQYF
clone size: NA
CDR3 length: 12
J gene: TRBJ2-7
V gene: TRBV5-6
D gene: NA

CDR3 DNA: TGTGCCAGCAGACCCGGGACAGACTACGAGCAGTACTTC
CDR3 protein: CASRPGTDYEQYF
clone size: once
CDR3 length: 13
J gene: TRBJ2-7
V gene: TRBV7-9
D gene: TRBD1

CDR3 DNA: TGTGCCAGCAGCCAAGGTCAGGCCCCCTCGGGAGAAAAACTGTTTTTT
CDR3 protein: CASSQGQAPSGEKLFF
clone size: NA
CDR3 length: 16
J gene: TRBJ1-4
V gene: TRBV4-2
D gene: NA

CDR3 DNA: TGTGCCAGCAGCTTAGGATGGGGCAACACCATATATTTT
CDR3 protein: CASSLGWGNTIYF
clone size: NA
CDR3 length: 13
J gene: TRBJ1-3
V gene: TRBV7-2
D gene: NA

CDR3 DNA: TGTGCCAGCAGCAAGGACAGGGTTGGTGGCTACACCTTC
CDR3 protein: CASSKDRVGGYTF
clone size: NA
CDR3 length: 13
J gene: TRBJ1-2
V gene: TRBV5-4
D gene: TRBD1